These T cell receptor beta chains were read from a single sample in a study of T cells in Graves' hyperthyroidism and ophthalmopathy. TCRdb ran MiXCR on the multiplex PCR reads and lists one entry per CDR3 protein. The data contain approximately 640,000 distinct CDR3 sequences, 45% of them singletons. Sequenced: peripheral blood or thyroid tissue (not recorded which). These receptors originate from an adult man with Graves' disease, either hyperthyroidism or ophthalmopathy (not recorded which). Each CDR3 is given with its conserved first and last residue. The D gene is left open where the match is weak. The size entry is marked missing in some rows and otherwise reads once, few, many or a size class.

clone_size	v_call	d_call	j_call	cdr3_nt	cdr3_aa
many	TRBV10-3	-	TRBJ2-7	TGTGCCATCAGTGAGATATCCTACGAGCAGTACTTC	CAISEISYEQYF
-	TRBV12-5	TRBD1	TRBJ1-2	TGTGCTAGTGCTACCGGGACAGCCTATGGCTACACCTTC	CASATGTAYGYTF
-	TRBV7-2	-	TRBJ1-5	TGCGCCAGCAGCCATCCACCGGGGGGAGGCAATCAGCCCCAGCATTTT	CASSHPPGGGNQPQHF
-	TRBV7-9	TRBD1	TRBJ2-7	TGTGCCAGCAGAACCTCGGACAGGTCCTACGAGCAGTACTTC	CASRTSDRSYEQYF
-	TRBV7-2	TRBD1	TRBJ2-5	TGTGCCAGCAGCACCTACCGGGACAGGGAAGAGACCCAGTACTTC	CASSTYRDREETQYF
-	TRBV9	-	TRBJ1-4	TGTACCAGCAGCGCGCGGGGCAGTTTAAGTGAAAAACTGTTTTTT	CTSSARGSLSEKLFF
-	TRBV29-1	-	TRBJ2-7	TGCAGCATTTCGGGGCCGTACTACGAGCAGTACTTC	CSISGPYYEQYF
-	TRBV7-2	-	TRBJ2-5	TGTGCCAGCAGCTTAACGGGGGGCTATGTGGAGACCCAGTACTTC	CASSLTGGYVETQYF
-	TRBV9	TRBD1	TRBJ1-6	TGTGCCAGCAGGGTGACAGGGGTTGGGTCACCCCTCCACTTT	CASRVTGVGSPLHF
many	TRBV2	TRBD1	TRBJ1-2	TGTGCCAGCAGCGCCGGGCAGGGGGTTGTCGGCTACACCTTC	CASSAGQGVVGYTF
-	TRBV12-3/TRBV12-4	TRBD1	TRBJ1-1	TGTGCCAGCAGCCGATACAGGGGAGGGAACACTGAAGCTTTCTTT	CASSRYRGGNTEAFF
-	TRBV29-1	TRBD1	TRBJ1-1	TGCAGCGTTGATGGGGGCAGGGGGACTGAAGCTTTCTTT	CSVDGGRGTEAFF
-	TRBV14	-	TRBJ1-6	TGTGCCAGCAGCCAAGTTTCCAGCAATTCACCCCTCCACTTT	CASSQVSSNSPLHF
many	TRBV25-1	-	TRBJ1-4	TGTGCCAGCAGTGGGCCTAGTTTGGGGACTAATGAAAAACTGTTTTTT	CASSGPSLGTNEKLFF
many	TRBV15	-	TRBJ1-1	TGTGCCACCAGCAGGGGTACCACTGAAGCTTTCTTT	CATSRGTTEAFF
-	TRBV7-9	-	TRBJ1-5	TGTGCCAGCAGCTTCGGCAGACCGTCGAACCGGGACAATCAGCCCCAGCATTTT	CASSFGRPSNRDNQPQHF
-	TRBV7-3	-	TRBJ1-5	TGTGCCAGCAGCTTTGATGGGTACGGGGCTCAGCCCCAGCATTTT	CASSFDGYGAQPQHF
-	TRBV5-1	-	TRBJ1-2	TGCGCCAGCAGCTTGGAGGACAGCGCCTATGGCTACACCTTC	CASSLEDSAYGYTF
many	TRBV7-8	-	TRBJ1-1	TGTGCCAGCAGCTCCGATCTCCGCGCTGAAGCTTTCTTT	CASSSDLRAEAFF
many	TRBV2	TRBD1	TRBJ1-2	TGTGCCAGCAGTGAGGCAGGGGGCTGGTATGGCTACACCTTC	CASSEAGGWYGYTF
-	TRBV7-2	TRBD1	TRBJ1-4	TGTGCCAGCAGCTTAGAAGGGACAGTTAATGAAAAACTGTTTTTT	CASSLEGTVNEKLFF
few	TRBV4-1	-	TRBJ2-7	TGCGCCAGCAGCCTTCAGGGCCCGGGCAACGAGCAGTACTTC	CASSLQGPGNEQYF